The 20 T cell receptor beta chains reported below all come from one sample, sequenced in a study of T cell changes during pregnancy in multiple sclerosis. The assay was immunoSEQ multiplex PCR, and TCRdb's table has in-frame clones only and misses some. The table lists more than 65,000 clones, 90% to 95% of them singletons. This material consisted of peripheral blood, taken in the first trimester of pregnancy. These receptors all stem from a female donor with multiple sclerosis, enrolled in a pregnancy study.

V usage is TRBV4-3 and J usage is TRBJ2-1; D may be TRBD1 (6 bases). Trimming removed 2 bases at V and 8 bases at J, with 16 bases between. Germline lookup yields CDR1 LGHNA and CDR2 YSLEER. The CDR3 runs to 15 residues. The CDR3 loop is CASSQTGQGWDEQFF. The DNA of the CDR3 is TGCGCCAGCAGCCAAACCGGGCAGGGGTGGGATGAGCAGTTCTTC.

The chain combines TRBV29-1 with TRBJ2-1, with D unresolved. V shed 7 bases and J shed 10 bases, with 17 bases lying between them. This CDR3 spans 12 amino acids. The V gene's germline CDR1 is SQVTM and CDR2 ANQGSEA. CDR3 sequence reads: CSAFDGSKEQFF. The CDR3 DNA reads as TGCAGCGCCTTTGACGGGTCTAAAGAGCAGTTCTTC.

As to this clone: At one of its ends the junction is not consistent with the germline gene, which may arise from a read error. Other nucleotide sequences in the sample specify the same CDR3. The chain combines TRBV7-9 with TRBJ2-7; 15 bases are shared with TRBD2. This CDR3 has 17 residues. Germline loops: CDR1 SEHNR, CDR2 FQNEAQ (reference sequence). CDR3 sequence reads: CASRPGLAGGGSYEQYF. The CDR3 DNA reads as TGCGCCAGCAGACCGGGACTAGCGGGAGGAGGCTCCTACGAGCAGTACTTC.

J is TRBJ2-1 and V is TRBV7-9; TRBD2 might be the D (6 bases). V lost 5 bases and J 7 bases, leaving 18 bases between the germline ends. CDR1 and CDR2 from the germline V gene are SEHNR and FQNEAQ (reference sequence). The CDR3 extends over 15 amino acids. CDR3 region: CASSGPGTDGNEQFF. In DNA form, the CDR3 reads TGTGCCAGCAGCGGTCCCGGGACTGACGGGAATGAGCAGTTCTTC. Based on the CDR3 plus reference TRBV7-9 and TRBJ2-1, the full variable domain is DTGVSQNPRHKITKRGQNVTFRCDPISEHNRLYWYRQTLGQGPEFLTYFQNEAQLEKSRLLSDRFSAERPKGSFSTLEIQRTEQGDSAMYLCASSGPGTDGNEQFFGPGTRLTVL.

The CDR3 DNA reads TGTGCCAGCCAGGAATATACTAGCGGATCTTACGAGCAGTACTTC. Translating gives CASQEYTSGSYEQYF. This chain uses TRBV28 with TRBJ2-7, with TRBD2 identical over 8 bases. The CDR3 has 15 amino acids. J lost 4 bases, V lost 8 bases, and 13 bases had no gene match. The germline CDR1 and CDR2 sequences are MDHEN and SYDVKM.

V is TRBV10-3 and J is TRBJ2-1, with TRBD2 matching 7 bases. This CDR3 region has 17 residues. Trimming cost V 2 bases and J 3 bases; bases outside gene matches: 10. Germline assignment: CDR1 ENHRY and CDR2 SYGVKD. DNA of the CDR3: TGTGCCATCAGTGAGGACGGGGCGGGAGCCTACTACAATGAGCAGTTCTTC. Translated: CAISEDGAGAYYNEQFF.

The CDR3 here is CASSSLREKKLSGYTF. CDR3 coding DNA: TGTGCCAGCAGCAGTCTCCGGGAGAAGAAGTTAAGTGGCTACACCTTC. The rearrangement joins TRBV7-9 to TRBJ1-2; D call uncertain. The germline CDR1 and CDR2 sequences are SEHNR and FQNEAQ (reference sequence). This CDR3 has 16 amino acids. V was shortened by 5 bases and J by 7 bases, with 23 bases between the two germline ends.

The chain employs TRBV2 and TRBJ2-5; a weak D match, TRBD1 (5 bases). The V end lost 6 bases, the J end lost 4 bases, and 12 bases lay between the germline ends. The V gene's germline CDR1 is SNHLY and CDR2 FYNNEI. The CDR3 is 13 amino acids. CDR3 nucleotide sequence: TGTGCCAGCAGGGGCCAGGGCTTAGAGACCCAGTACTTC. Its translation: CASRGQGLETQYF.

This clone appeared a single time. J is TRBJ2-7 and V is TRBV27, with D perhaps matching TRBD1 (6 bases). Germline loops: CDR1 MNHEY, CDR2 SMNVEV (reference sequence). The germline V and J ends were trimmed by 6 bases and 1 base, with 10 bases remaining between them. This CDR3 is built from 13 residues. DNA for the CDR3: TGTGCCAGCAGAAGGGGGTCTTCCTACGAGCAGTACTTC. Protein sequence: CASRRGSSYEQYF.

The chain has TRBV6-5 and TRBJ2-7; 11 bases line up with TRBD2. Germline CDR1 and CDR2: MNHEY and SVGAGI. V trimming: 6 bases; J trimming: 2 bases; junction bases outside the gene matches: 6. The CDR3 is 15 residues long. CDR3: CASSLLAGVTYEQYF. In DNA, the CDR3 is TGTGCCAGCAGCCTACTAGCGGGGGTTACCTACGAGCAGTACTTC.

This chain links TRBV7-6 with TRBJ1-4, with D perhaps matching TRBD1 (5 bases). This CDR3 is 14 amino acids long. V was pared by 6 bases and J by 4 bases, with 12 bases between. CDR1 is SGHVS, CDR2 FNYEAQ, per germline. DNA of the CDR3: TGTGCCAGCAGTTCCCAGGGAAATAATGAAAAACTGTTTTTT. Translated, it gives CASSSQGNNEKLFF.

The chain links TRBV19 to TRBJ2-3, with a tentative D call TRBD1 (6 bases). Trimming pared 10 bases from V and 3 bases from J, leaving 17 bases between. This CDR3 spans 14 amino acids. CDR1 is LNHDA, CDR2 SQIVND, per germline (reference sequence). The CDR3 DNA reads as TGTGCCACCGATGACAGGCTTAAGACAGATACGCAGTATTTT. Translated: CATDDRLKTDTQYF.

V gene TRBV4-1 combines with J gene TRBJ2-7, with D possibly matching TRBD1 (6 bases). V lost 4 bases and J 0 bases, leaving 31 bases between the germline ends. This CDR3 is built from 21 residues. Germline CDR1 is MGHRA and CDR2 is YSYEKL. CDR3 amino acids: CASSLKTPGDTSSLRSYEQYF. In DNA form, the CDR3 reads TGCGCCAGCAGCCTCAAGACTCCCGGGGACACTTCGAGCCTTCGCTCCTACGAGCAGTACTTC.

The chain recombines TRBV28 with TRBJ2-7, with TRBD1 matching over 12 bases. The CDR3 is 15 residues long. The V segment lost 5 bases and the J segment 7 bases; nucleotides outside the gene matches: 9. Looked up from germline, CDR1 is MDHEN and CDR2 is SYDVKM. Written as DNA, the CDR3 is TGTGCCAGCAGTGCACCGGGACAGGGGGCTCCTGAGCAGTACTTC. Protein: CASSAPGQGAPEQYF.

V gene TRBV6-1 combines with J gene TRBJ1-5; TRBD1 matches 9 bases. The CDR3 sequence is 13 residues long. CDR1 is MNHNS and CDR2 is SASEGT in the germline V gene. The junction had 4 bases not matched to a gene; V was cut back by 7 bases and J by 6 bases. CDR3 DNA sequence: TGTGCCAGCACGGACAGGGGAAGTCAGCCCCAGCATTTT. This codes for CASTDRGSQPQHF.

Only one count was recorded for this clone. The same CDR3 can be traced to other DNA sequences in this sample. This rearrangement joins TRBV15 to TRBJ1-5; D is uncertain. Germline values: CDR1 LNHNV, CDR2 YYDKDF (reference sequence). Between the trimmed V and J ends, which lost 0 bases and 4 bases, there was a span of 7 bases. The CDR3 spans 14 residues. The CDR3 nucleotides read TGTGCCACCAGCAGAGATAGAGGGAATCAGCCCCAGCATTTT. This gives the protein CATSRDRGNQPQHF.

This sequence joins TRBV2 and TRBJ2-7; 8 nucleotides align to TRBD1. Trimming took 7 bases from V and 3 from J; bases not matched to a gene: 8. Germline CDR1 is SNHLY and CDR2 is FYNNEI. CDR3 length: 14 residues. CDR3 sequence: CASNEQGGLYEQYF. The CDR3 region has the DNA TGTGCCAGCAACGAACAGGGGGGACTCTACGAGCAGTACTTC.

J is TRBJ2-5 and V is TRBV7-2, with a possible D match to TRBD2 (6 bases). This CDR3 contains 14 residues. Germline values: CDR1 SGHTA, CDR2 FQGNSA. V was pared by 3 bases and J by 2 bases, with 10 bases between. CDR3 protein: CASSFRTIQETQYF. The CDR3 DNA sequence: TGTGCCAGCAGCTTTCGGACTATTCAAGAGACCCAGTACTTC.

This rearrangement joins TRBV28 to TRBJ1-2; TRBD1 might be the D (6 bases). V lost 6 bases and J 7 bases, leaving 24 bases between the germline ends. CDR3 length: 16 amino acids. Germline CDR1 MDHEN, CDR2 SYDVKM. Written as DNA, the CDR3 is TGTGCCAGCAGCCCCAGCGCCAGGGGCCCCTCTTCTGGCTACACCTTC. It encodes CASSPSARGPSSGYTF.

The genes are TRBV7-3 and TRBJ1-1, with unresolved D. Germline lookup yields CDR1 SGHTA and CDR2 FQGTGA. V shed 0 bases and J shed 4 bases, with 15 bases lying between them. CDR3 length equals 16 residues. The CDR3 sequence: CASSLTPLTRGTEAFF. The CDR3 DNA reads as TGTGCCAGCAGCTTAACCCCCCTCACCCGGGGCACTGAAGCTTTCTTT. Using reference TRBV7-3 and TRBJ1-1 for the parts outside the CDR3, the full variable domain is GAGVSQTPSNKVTEKGKYVELRCDPISGHTALYWYRQSLGQGPEFLIYFQGTGAADDSGLPNDRFFAVRPEGSVSTLKIQRTERGDSAVYLCASSLTPLTRGTEAFFGQGTRLTVV.